Listed below are T cell receptor beta chains from one sample, sequenced in a study of PD-L1 blockade in urothelial cancer. Assay used: immunoSEQ multiplex PCR; TCRdb lists only in-frame clones, some missing. The data hold tens of thousands of clones, with around 82% observed a single time. The sample consisted of PBMCs, taken around atezolizumab (anti-PD-L1) treatment. The receptors here all came from a man in his 60s with urothelial cancer. Both conserved end residues are part of each CDR3. A D gene is named only where the DNA matches it firmly. The size entry is marked missing in some rows and otherwise reads once, few, many or a size class.

J	V	D	size	CDR3	DNA
TRBJ1-5	TRBV18	TRBD1	-	CASSVDRGGQPQHF	TGTGCCAGCTCAGTAGACAGGGGCGGTCAGCCCCAGCATTTT
TRBJ2-3	TRBV29-1	-	-	CSVRFTDTQYF	TGCAGCGTTCGGTTCACAGATACGCAGTATTTT
TRBJ2-7	TRBV2	TRBD1	-	CASSEVTGGRYEQYF	TGTGCCAGCAGTGAAGTCACAGGGGGCCGCTACGAGCAGTACTTC
TRBJ1-1	TRBV5-1	-	once	CASSLVQGRTEAFF	TGCGCCAGCAGCTTGGTGCAGGGTCGGACTGAAGCTTTCTTT
TRBJ2-1	TRBV5-1	TRBD2	-	CASSLTRRGGLNEQFF	TGCGCCAGCAGCCTAACGAGGCGGGGGGGCCTCAATGAGCAGTTCTTC
TRBJ2-7	TRBV29-1	-	-	CSVERDYEQYF	TGCAGCGTTGAGAGGGACTACGAGCAGTACTTC
TRBJ2-2	TRBV25-1	TRBD2	-	CASSDEFRTSGTGELFF	TGTGCCAGCAGTGATGAATTTAGGACTAGTGGCACCGGGGAGCTGTTTTTT
TRBJ2-4	TRBV9	-	-	CASSPGLLAKNIQYF	TGTGCCAGCAGCCCGGGACTTTTAGCCAAAAACATTCAGTACTTC
TRBJ1-6	TRBV6-5	-	-	CASRALVPYSPLHF	TGTGCCAGCAGGGCTTTGGTACCCTATTCACCCCTCCACTTT
TRBJ1-6	TRBV10-3	-	-	CAISESREGSSPLHF	TGTGCCATCAGTGAGTCGCGGGAGGGGAGTTCACCCCTCCACTTT
TRBJ2-1	TRBV10-1	TRBD1	once	CASSESGQGWNEQFF	TGCGCCAGCAGTGAATCGGGACAGGGGTGGAATGAGCAGTTCTTC
TRBJ1-4	TRBV2	-	-	CASSESPGEKLFF	TGTGCCAGCAGTGAGTCACCGGGGGAAAAACTGTTTTTT
TRBJ2-2	TRBV2	TRBD1	-	CASRGLGTGGTGELFF	TGTGCCAGCAGGGGGCTTGGTACAGGGGGAACCGGGGAGCTGTTTTTT
TRBJ2-2	TRBV4-1	-	-	CASSQSPHTGELFF	TGCGCCAGCAGCCAGAGTCCCCACACCGGGGAGCTGTTTTTT
TRBJ2-5	TRBV9	TRBD1	-	CASSTQGLPGQETQYF	TGTGCCAGCAGCACACAGGGGCTCCCGGGGCAAGAGACCCAGTACTTC
TRBJ2-5	TRBV7-3	TRBD2	-	CASSLNARPGGPETQYF	TGTGCCAGCAGCCTTAACGCCCGTCCGGGGGGGCCGGAGACCCAGTACTTC
TRBJ2-7	TRBV5-1	TRBD1	once	CASSWIGQGAAEQYF	TGCGCCAGCAGCTGGATAGGACAGGGGGCGGCAGAGCAGTACTTC
TRBJ1-2	TRBV27	TRBD1	-	CASSSTGNYGYTF	TGTGCCAGCAGTTCGACAGGGAACTATGGCTACACCTTC
TRBJ1-5	TRBV2	-	once	CASRIVENSNQPQHF	TGTGCCAGCAGGATAGTGGAGAATAGCAATCAGCCCCAGCATTTT
TRBJ2-7	TRBV6-5	TRBD1	-	CASSYSRGTDAYEQYF	TGTGCCAGCAGTTACTCGAGGGGGACAGATGCCTACGAGCAGTACTTC
TRBJ2-5	TRBV2	TRBD2	-	CASTLRGLRATQETQYF	TGTGCCAGCACCTTGCGGGGGTTGAGGGCCACCCAAGAGACCCAGTACTTC
TRBJ1-3	TRBV29-1	TRBD1	few	CSGQGTIGNTIYF	TGCAGCGGACAGGGGACTATCGGAAACACCATATATTTT
TRBJ2-7	TRBV20-1	-	-	CSCRGAYEQYF	TGCAGCTGTCGGGGTGCCTACGAGCAGTACTTC
TRBJ2-3	TRBV6-5	-	-	CASSYSRRDTQYF	TGTGCCAGCAGTTACTCGCGGCGCGATACGCAGTATTTT
TRBJ2-3	TRBV28	-	-	CASTPAIRVRGTDTQYF	TGTGCCAGCACCCCTGCAATCCGGGTCCGTGGCACAGATACGCAGTATTTT
TRBJ2-7	TRBV2	TRBD1	-	CASSVPPGTGSPTYEQYF	TGTGCCAGCAGTGTACCGCCTGGGACAGGGTCGCCTACCTACGAGCAGTACTTC
TRBJ2-3	TRBV28	-	-	CASSFLSAFVTSTDTQYF	TGTGCCAGCAGTTTCCTCTCCGCGTTTGTTACCAGCACAGATACGCAGTATTTT
TRBJ1-1	TRBV5-8	-	-	CASSPWTEHTEAFF	TGTGCCAGCAGCCCCTGGACTGAGCACACTGAAGCTTTCTTT
TRBJ1-2	TRBV9	-	once	CASSVGGGYGYTF	TGTGCCAGCAGCGTAGGGGGGGGGTATGGCTACACCTTC
TRBJ1-3	TRBV25-1	-	-	CASSEYMGGSGNTIYF	TGTGCCAGCAGTGAATATATGGGGGGCTCTGGAAACACCATATATTTT
TRBJ2-3	TRBV4-2	-	-	CASSQEAGTDTQYF	TGTGCCAGCAGCCAAGAGGCGGGGACAGATACGCAGTATTTT
TRBJ2-6	TRBV9	TRBD2	few	CASSVIAGTSGANVLTF	TGTGCCAGCAGCGTAATAGCGGGGACCTCTGGGGCCAACGTCCTGACTTTC
TRBJ1-3	TRBV5-1	-	once	CASRGLPSGNTIYF	TGCGCCAGCAGGGGCCTTCCCTCTGGAAACACCATATATTTT
TRBJ1-1	TRBV10-3	-	-	CAISPGNTEAFF	TGTGCCATCAGCCCCGGGAACACTGAAGCTTTCTTT
TRBJ1-1	TRBV7-8	TRBD1	-	CASSLLTGRTNTEAFF	TGTGCCAGCAGCCTTCTGACAGGGAGGACTAACACTGAAGCTTTCTTT
TRBJ1-5	TRBV29-1	TRBD1	once	CSVIIGGYSNQPQHF	TGCAGCGTTATAATAGGGGGCTATAGCAATCAGCCCCAGCATTTT
TRBJ1-1	TRBV5-1	-	-	CASSLMDKNTEAFF	TGCGCCAGCAGTCTTATGGACAAGAACACTGAAGCTTTCTTT